This TCR beta chain was documented in a study of Ad26.COV2.S vaccination and SARS-CoV-2 variants. The assay was immunoSEQ multiplex PCR, and TCRdb's table has in-frame clones only and misses some. The repertoire holds about 410,000 clones, with around 92% as singletons. Treatment given: around 19 received Ad26.COV2.S at low or high dose, single or two shots; about 5 received placebo; per-sample allocation not given. Material that was analyzed had been drawn on day 63 after the first vaccine or placebo injection. Recruitment in Boston yielded a donor of adult age, 18-55 years. In germline, CDR1 is SGDLS, CDR2 YYNGEE. Trimming took off 4 bases at V and 4 bases at J, with 12 bases between the two ends. There are 13 residues in the CDR3.

The chain is built from TRBV9 and TRBJ2-7; D possibly corresponds to TRBD1 (5 bases). The sequencing here drew on peripheral blood, taken in a trial of Ad26.COV2.S vaccine versus placebo. This clonotype was obtained from a person aged 18 to 59 who received the Ad26.COV2.S COVID-19 vaccine or a placebo. The chain's CDR3 is CASSHNPGYEQYF. The CDR3 DNA sequence: TGTGCCAGCAGCCACAACCCAGGGTACGAGCAGTACTTC.